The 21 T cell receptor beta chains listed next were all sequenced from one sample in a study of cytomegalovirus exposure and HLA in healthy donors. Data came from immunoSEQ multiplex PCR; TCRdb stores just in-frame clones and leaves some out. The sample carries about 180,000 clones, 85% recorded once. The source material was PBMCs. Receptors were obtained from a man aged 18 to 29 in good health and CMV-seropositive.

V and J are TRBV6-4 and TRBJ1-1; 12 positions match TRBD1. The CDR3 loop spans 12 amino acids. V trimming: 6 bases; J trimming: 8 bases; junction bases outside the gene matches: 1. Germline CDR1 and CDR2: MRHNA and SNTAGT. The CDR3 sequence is CASRGTGGEAFF. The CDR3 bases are TGTGCCAGCAGGGGGACAGGGGGCGAAGCTTTCTTT.

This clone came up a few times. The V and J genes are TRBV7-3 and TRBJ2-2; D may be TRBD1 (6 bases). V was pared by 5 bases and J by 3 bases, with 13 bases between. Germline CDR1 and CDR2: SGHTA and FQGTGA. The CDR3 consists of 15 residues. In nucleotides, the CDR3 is TGTGCCAGCAGCGGGCAGGGGAGCGACACCGGGGAGCTGTTTTTT. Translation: CASSGQGSDTGELFF.

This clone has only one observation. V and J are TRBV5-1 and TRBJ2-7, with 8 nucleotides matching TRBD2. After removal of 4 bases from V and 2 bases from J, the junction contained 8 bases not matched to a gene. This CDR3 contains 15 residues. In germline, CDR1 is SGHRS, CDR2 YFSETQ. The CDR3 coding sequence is TGCGCCAGCAGCCCGCGGGAGGACAGCACCTACGAGCAGTACTTC. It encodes CASSPREDSTYEQYF.

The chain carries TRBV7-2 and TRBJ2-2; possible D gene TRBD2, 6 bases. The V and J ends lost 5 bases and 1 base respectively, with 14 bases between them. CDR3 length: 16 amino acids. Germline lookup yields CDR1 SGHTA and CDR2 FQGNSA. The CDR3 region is CASSPRGAGNTGELFF. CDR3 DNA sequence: TGTGCCAGCAGCCCCCGCGGGGCGGGGAACACCGGGGAGCTGTTTTTT.

CDR3 in DNA: TGCAGTGCTAGAGATCAACACTATGCTTTCTTT. Residues: CSARDQHYAFF. The chain uses TRBV20-1 and TRBJ1-1; D remains ambiguous. The CDR3 loop spans 11 amino acids. V lost 0 bases to trimming and J lost 11 bases, with 10 bases between them. Germline V CDR1 and CDR2: DFQATT, SNEGSKA (reference sequence).

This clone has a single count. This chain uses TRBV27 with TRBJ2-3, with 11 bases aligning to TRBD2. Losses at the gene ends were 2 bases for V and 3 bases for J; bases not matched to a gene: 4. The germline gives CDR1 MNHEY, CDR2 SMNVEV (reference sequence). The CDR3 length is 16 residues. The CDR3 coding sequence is TGTGCCAGCAGTTTAAAGCGACTAGCGGGGACAGATACGCAGTATTTT. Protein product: CASSLKRLAGTDTQYF.

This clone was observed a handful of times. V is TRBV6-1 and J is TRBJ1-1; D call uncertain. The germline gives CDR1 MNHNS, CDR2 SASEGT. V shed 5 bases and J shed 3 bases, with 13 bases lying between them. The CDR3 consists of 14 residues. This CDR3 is CASSFQTPDTEAFF. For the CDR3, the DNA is TGTGCCAGCAGTTTCCAAACCCCAGACACTGAAGCTTTCTTT.

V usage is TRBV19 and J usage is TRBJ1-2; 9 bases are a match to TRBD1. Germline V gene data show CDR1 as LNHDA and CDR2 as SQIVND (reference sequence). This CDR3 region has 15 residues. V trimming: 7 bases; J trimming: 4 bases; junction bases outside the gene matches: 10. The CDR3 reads CASKDAGTGTYGYTF. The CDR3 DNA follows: TGTGCCAGTAAGGATGCCGGGACAGGGACCTATGGCTACACCTTC. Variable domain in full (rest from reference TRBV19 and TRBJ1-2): DGGITQSPKYLFRKEGQNVTLSCEQNLNHDAMYWYRQDPGQGLRLIYYSQIVNDFQKGDIAEGYSVSREKKESFPLTVTSAQKNPTAFYLCASKDAGTGTYGYTFGSGTRLTVV.

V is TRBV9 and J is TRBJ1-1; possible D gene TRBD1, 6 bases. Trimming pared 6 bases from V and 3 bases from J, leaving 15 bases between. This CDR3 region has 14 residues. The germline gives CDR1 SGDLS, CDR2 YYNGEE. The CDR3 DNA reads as TGTGCCAGCAACGAACAGGGTTTGGACACTGAAGCTTTCTTT. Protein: CASNEQGLDTEAFF.

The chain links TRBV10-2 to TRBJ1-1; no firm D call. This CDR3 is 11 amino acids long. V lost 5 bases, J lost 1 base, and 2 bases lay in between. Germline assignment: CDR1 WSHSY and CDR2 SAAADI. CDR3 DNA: TGCGCCAGCAGTCAGAACACTGAAGCTTTCTTT. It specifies CASSQNTEAFF.

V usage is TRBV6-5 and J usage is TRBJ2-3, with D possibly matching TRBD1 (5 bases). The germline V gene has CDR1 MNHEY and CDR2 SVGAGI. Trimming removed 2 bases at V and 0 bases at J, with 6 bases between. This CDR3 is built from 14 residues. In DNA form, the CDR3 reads TGTGCCAGCAGTTACGACAGTAGCACAGATACGCAGTATTTT. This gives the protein CASSYDSSTDTQYF.

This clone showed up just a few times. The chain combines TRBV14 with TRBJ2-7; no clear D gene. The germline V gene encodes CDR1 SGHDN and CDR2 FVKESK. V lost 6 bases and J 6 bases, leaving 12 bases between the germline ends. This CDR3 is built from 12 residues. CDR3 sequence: CASSPLRGEQYF. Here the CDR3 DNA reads TGTGCCAGCAGTCCCCTGAGAGGCGAGCAGTACTTC.

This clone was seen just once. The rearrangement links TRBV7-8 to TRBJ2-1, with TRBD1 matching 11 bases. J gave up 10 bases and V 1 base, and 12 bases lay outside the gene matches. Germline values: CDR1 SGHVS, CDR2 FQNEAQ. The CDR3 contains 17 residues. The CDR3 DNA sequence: TGTGCCAGCAGCTTAGTGCGGGGGGACAGGGGGTACCGGGAGCAGTTCTTC. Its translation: CASSLVRGDRGYREQFF.

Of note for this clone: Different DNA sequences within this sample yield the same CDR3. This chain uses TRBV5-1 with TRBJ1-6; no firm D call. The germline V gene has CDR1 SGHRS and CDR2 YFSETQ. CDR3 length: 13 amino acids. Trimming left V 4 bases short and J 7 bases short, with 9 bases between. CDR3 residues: CASSGDGNSPLHF. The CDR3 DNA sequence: TGCGCCAGCAGCGGCGACGGGAATTCACCCCTCCACTTT. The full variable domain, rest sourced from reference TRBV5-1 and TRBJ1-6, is KAGVTQTPRYLIKTRGQQVTLSCSPISGHRSVSWYQQTPGQGLQFLFEYFSETQRNKGNFPGRFSGRQFSNSRSEMNVSTLELGDSALYLCASSGDGNSPLHFGNGTRLTVT.

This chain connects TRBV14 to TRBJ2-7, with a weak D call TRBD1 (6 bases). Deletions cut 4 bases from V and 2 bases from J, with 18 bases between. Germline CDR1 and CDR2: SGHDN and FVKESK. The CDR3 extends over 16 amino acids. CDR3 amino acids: CASSPSRDRSTYEQYF. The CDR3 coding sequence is TGTGCCAGCAGCCCGTCGCGCGACAGGTCTACCTACGAGCAGTACTTC.

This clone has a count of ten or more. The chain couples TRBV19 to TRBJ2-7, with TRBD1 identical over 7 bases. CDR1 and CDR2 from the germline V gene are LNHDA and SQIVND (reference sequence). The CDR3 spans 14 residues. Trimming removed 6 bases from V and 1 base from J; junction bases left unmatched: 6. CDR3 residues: CASRGQATSYEQYF. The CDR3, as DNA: TGTGCCAGTAGAGGACAGGCAACTTCCTACGAGCAGTACTTC.

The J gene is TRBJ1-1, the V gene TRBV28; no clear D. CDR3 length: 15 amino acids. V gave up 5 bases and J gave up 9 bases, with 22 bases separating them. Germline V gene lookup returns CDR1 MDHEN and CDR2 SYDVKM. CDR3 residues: CASSPTGGSLDQAFF. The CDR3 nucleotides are TGTGCCAGCAGTCCGACGGGCGGGAGCCTCGATCAAGCTTTCTTT.

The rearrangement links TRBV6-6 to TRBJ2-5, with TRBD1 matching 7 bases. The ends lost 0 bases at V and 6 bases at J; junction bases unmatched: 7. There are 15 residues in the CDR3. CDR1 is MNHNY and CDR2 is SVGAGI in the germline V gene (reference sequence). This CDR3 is CASSYSLTGAQTQYF. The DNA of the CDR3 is TGTGCCAGCAGTTACTCATTAACAGGGGCCCAGACCCAGTACTTC.

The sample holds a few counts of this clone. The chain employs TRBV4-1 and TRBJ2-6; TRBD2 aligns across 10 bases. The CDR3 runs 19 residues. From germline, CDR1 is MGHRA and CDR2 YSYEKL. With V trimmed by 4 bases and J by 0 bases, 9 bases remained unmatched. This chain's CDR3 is CASSPIGLADVSGANVLTF. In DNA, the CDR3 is TGCGCCAGCAGCCCCATCGGACTAGCGGATGTCTCTGGGGCCAACGTCCTGACTTTC.

CDR3 nucleotides: TGTGCCAGCAGTGAAGACAGGTCTCTCTATGGCTACACCTTC. Translation gives CASSEDRSLYGYTF. The chain carries TRBV2 and TRBJ1-2; D is perhaps TRBD1 (5 bases). V lost 1 base to trimming and J lost 4 bases, with 10 bases between them. The CDR3 length is 14 residues. Germline V gene lookup returns CDR1 SNHLY and CDR2 FYNNEI.

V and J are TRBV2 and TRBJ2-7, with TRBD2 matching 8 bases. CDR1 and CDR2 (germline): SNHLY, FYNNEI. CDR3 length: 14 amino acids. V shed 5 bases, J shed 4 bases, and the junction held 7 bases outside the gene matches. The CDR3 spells CASSSGGPKYEQYF. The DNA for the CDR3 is TGTGCCAGCAGTTCGGGAGGGCCGAAGTACGAGCAGTACTTC.